A selection of T cell receptor beta chains follows, all from one sample in a study of blood T cell repertoires in COVID-19. TCRdb's copy holds only in-frame clones and misses some; the assay was immunoSEQ multiplex PCR. The sample includes under 200,000 clones, more than 75% of them seen just once. The sequenced sample consisted of peripheral blood. The receptors derive from a man aged 65-85 years with acute or convalescent COVID-19. Each CDR3 is given with its conserved first and last residue. A D gene is named only where the DNA matches it firmly. Size is stated for part of the rows, as once, few or many counts, or as a class when the clone is expanded.

J gene	D gene	V gene	clone size	CDR3 DNA	CDR3 protein
TRBJ1-2	TRBD1	TRBV5-4	NA	TGTGCCAGCAGCTTAAGACAGGGAGACTTCTATGGCTACACCTTC	CASSLRQGDFYGYTF
TRBJ2-3	NA	TRBV7-2	NA	TGTGCCAGCAGCTCCAACTCCTACACAGATACGCAGTATTTT	CASSSNSYTDTQYF
TRBJ2-1	TRBD2	TRBV6-2/TRBV6-3	NA	TGTGCCAGCAGCCAGAAGGCGGGGGGGGATCGTGAGCAGTTCTTC	CASSQKAGGDREQFF
TRBJ2-7	TRBD1	TRBV4-3	NA	TGCGCCAGCAGCCTCGGACAGGGCCACGAGCAGTACTTC	CASSLGQGHEQYF
TRBJ2-1	TRBD2	TRBV4-2	NA	TGTGCCAGCAGCCAAGATCCGGCGGGAGGAGGGTTCTTC	CASSQDPAGGGFF
TRBJ2-7	TRBD1	TRBV18	NA	TGTGCCAGCTCACCTAGAGGGACAGCTAACTCCTACGAGCAGTACTTC	CASSPRGTANSYEQYF
TRBJ2-3	TRBD2	TRBV5-1	NA	TGCGCCAGCAGCTTGATTGGCGGGAGAAGCACAGATACGCAGTATTTT	CASSLIGGRSTDTQYF
TRBJ2-7	NA	TRBV5-1	NA	TGCGCCAGCAGCTTGGATGGGTGGACAGCTTACGAGCAGTACTTC	CASSLDGWTAYEQYF
TRBJ2-3	TRBD2	TRBV5-4	NA	TGTGCCAGCAGCTTAGGGGCCCTAGCGGGGGGCCTTTTCACAGATACGCAGTATTTT	CASSLGALAGGLFTDTQYF
TRBJ2-7	TRBD2	TRBV10-3	NA	TGTGCCATCAGTGGCGGGGGGACTAGCGGACTCTACGAGCAGTACTTC	CAISGGGTSGLYEQYF
TRBJ1-2	NA	TRBV4-3	NA	TGCGCCAGCAGCCTTCAACGGGGTACAAGTACCTATGGCTACACCTTC	CASSLQRGTSTYGYTF
TRBJ1-2	NA	TRBV7-9	NA	TGTGCCAGCAGCGTCGACAGTCATGGCTACACCTTC	CASSVDSHGYTF
TRBJ2-6	TRBD2	TRBV5-8	NA	TGTGCCAGCAGCTCCCGAGCGGGATTACGGGGCTCTGGGGCCAACGTCCTGACTTTC	CASSSRAGLRGSGANVLTF
TRBJ2-7	TRBD1	TRBV11-3	NA	TGTGCCAGCAGCCGGGACAGATACGAGCAGTACTTC	CASSRDRYEQYF
TRBJ2-2	NA	TRBV6-4	NA	TGTGCCAGCAGTGACTACTTCACCGGGGAGCTGTTTTTT	CASSDYFTGELFF
TRBJ2-5	TRBD1	TRBV24-1	NA	TGTGCCACCAGTGATTTGGAAACAGGGGGCCTGGAGACCCAGTACTTC	CATSDLETGGLETQYF
TRBJ2-3	TRBD2	TRBV28	NA	TGTGCCAGCAGTTTAGAGGGTAGCGGGAGGAGCCCGTATTTT	CASSLEGSGRSPYF
TRBJ1-5	NA	TRBV7-2	NA	TGTGCCAGCAGCTTCGGGTATTATAGCAATCAGCCCCAGCATTTT	CASSFGYYSNQPQHF
TRBJ2-1	NA	TRBV30	NA	TGTGCCTGGACCTCGGGAGTCACGTACAATGAGCAGTTCTTC	CAWTSGVTYNEQFF
TRBJ2-5	TRBD1	TRBV7-3	NA	TGTGCCAGCAGCGGAACGGACAGGGAAACCCAGTACTTC	CASSGTDRETQYF
TRBJ1-2	NA	TRBV11-2	once	TGTGCCAGCAGCTCCCCGGCCATAGGGGCCCCTATCGGTGGCTACACCTTC	CASSSPAIGAPIGGYTF
TRBJ2-1	NA	TRBV9	NA	TGTGCCAGCAGCGTAAGGGGAGGGGCAGGGGCCGTCCGCAATGAGCAGTTCTTC	CASSVRGGAGAVRNEQFF
TRBJ1-3	NA	TRBV28	NA	TGTGCCAGCAGTTCGTGGGCCTCTGGAAACACCATATATTTT	CASSSWASGNTIYF
TRBJ2-4	TRBD2	TRBV15	NA	TGTGCCACCAGCCGGGGGGGAGGGGTAAACATTCAGTACTTC	CATSRGGGVNIQYF
TRBJ2-5	TRBD2	TRBV6-2/TRBV6-3	NA	TGTGCCAGCAGTCTTCATACTAGCGGGAGGGAGACCCAGTACTTC	CASSLHTSGRETQYF
TRBJ2-6	NA	TRBV18	NA	TGTGCCAGCTCACCACGCGGCAGGGCTCCTGAAGATGGGGCCAACGTCCTGACTTTC	CASSPRGRAPEDGANVLTF
TRBJ1-6	NA	TRBV9	NA	TGTGCCAGCAGCGTCGAGAGCTCCTATAATTCACCCCTCCACTTT	CASSVESSYNSPLHF
TRBJ2-3	NA	TRBV28	NA	TGTGCCAGCAGTTTGGGCTCCGGTACGCAGTATTTT	CASSLGSGTQYF
TRBJ1-1	TRBD1	TRBV6-4	NA	TGTGCCAGCAGCCCTGACAGGGGGAACACTGAAGCTTTCTTT	CASSPDRGNTEAFF
TRBJ2-3	NA	TRBV14	NA	TGTGCCAGCAGCCACGATCGGGGATACACAGATACGCAGTATTTT	CASSHDRGYTDTQYF
TRBJ2-5	NA	TRBV9	NA	TGTGCCAGCAGCGTAGGCGGCGCTCAGGGTGAGACCCAGTACTTC	CASSVGGAQGETQYF
TRBJ1-3	NA	TRBV5-1	NA	TGCGCCAGCAGCTTGGACCGGGGAGGAAACACCATATATTTT	CASSLDRGGNTIYF
TRBJ2-5	TRBD2	TRBV28	NA	TGTGCCAGCAGTTTTATAATGGCCCCCGGGGGGGAGACCCAGTACTTC	CASSFIMAPGGETQYF
TRBJ1-4	NA	TRBV7-2	once	TGTGCCAGCAGCGTCAGTGCGGTAAAACTGTTTTTT	CASSVSAVKLFF
TRBJ1-2	NA	TRBV6-5	few	TGTGCCAGCAGCAGACTGCGGGGAAACTATGGCTACACCTTC	CASSRLRGNYGYTF